The rows below give T cell receptor beta chains drawn from one sample of a study of response to subunit inactivated influenza vaccine. Using its own MiXCR run on the RT-PCR reads, TCRdb lists one record per CDR3 protein. The sample records 750,000 to 850,000 distinct CDR3 sequences, about a fifth being singletons. The sequenced sample was PBMCs from blood, obtained roughly 5 days after vaccination. All receptors derive from a man between 50 and 59 years old who received an inactivated influenza vaccine. Each CDR3 is given with its conserved first and last residue. Each record gives: V gene, J gene, clone size, D gene, CDR3 length, CDR3 protein, CDR3 DNA. A D gene is named only where the DNA matches it firmly. Clone size is not always given. Where it is, it says once, few, many or a class for expanded clones.

TRBV18	TRBJ2-7	few	.	15	CASSSGPSTSYEQYF	TGTGCCAGCTCATCCGGGCCGTCAACCTCCTACGAGCAGTACTTC
TRBV20-1	TRBJ2-1	few	.	11	CSERQGFEQFF	TGCAGTGAACGTCAGGGATTTGAGCAGTTCTTC
TRBV20-1	TRBJ2-4	few	.	10	CSAGTKYQYF	TGCAGTGCGGGGACGAAATATCAGTACTTC
TRBV20-1	TRBJ2-1	few	.	14	CSAESPGLGNEQFF	TGCAGTGCTGAAAGTCCGGGACTGGGCAATGAGCAGTTCTTC
TRBV10-3	TRBJ1-5	.	TRBD1	14	CAISEVQGNQPQHF	TGTGCCATCAGTGAAGTACAGGGGAATCAGCCCCAGCATTTT
TRBV5-6	TRBJ1-6	.	.	12	CASGFGLRPFHF	TGTGCCAGCGGATTCGGACTGAGGCCCTTCCACTTT
TRBV29-1	TRBJ2-7	few	.	12	CSVEDGGREQYF	TGCAGCGTTGAAGACGGGGGACGCGAGCAGTACTTC
TRBV12-3/TRBV12-4	TRBJ1-1	.	.	14	CASSLGWPDTEAFF	TGTGCCAGCAGTTTAGGGTGGCCGGACACTGAAGCTTTCTTT
TRBV7-2	TRBJ2-2	few	.	16	CASSSQGGPNTGELFF	TGTGCCAGCAGCTCCCAAGGAGGGCCAAACACCGGGGAGCTGTTTTTT
TRBV20-1	TRBJ2-3	few	.	14	CSARDKMLGDTQYF	TGCAGTGCTAGAGATAAGATGCTCGGGGATACGCAGTATTTT
TRBV24-1	TRBJ2-6	many	TRBD1	17	CATSAGTGSSGANVLTF	TGTGCCACCAGTGCCGGGACAGGGTCCTCTGGGGCCAACGTCCTGACTTTC
TRBV29-1	TRBJ2-3	many	.	15	CSVEGLGDPYDTQYF	TGCAGCGTTGAAGGCCTAGGAGACCCATACGATACGCAGTATTTT
TRBV3-1	TRBJ1-6	.	.	13	CASSQGTGSPLHF	TGTGCCAGCAGCCAAGGGACGGGTTCACCCCTCCACTTT
TRBV6-1	TRBJ2-7	few	.	16	CASSPYRASTSYEQYF	TGTGCCAGCAGCCCCTACAGGGCGTCAACCTCCTACGAGCAGTACTTC
TRBV6-1	TRBJ2-5	few	TRBD1	15	CASSPRRTGQETQYF	TGTGCCAGCAGTCCTCGGAGGACAGGGCAAGAGACCCAGTACTTC
TRBV2	TRBJ1-2	few	.	11	CASRDPYGYTF	TGTGCCAGCAGGGACCCTTATGGCTACACCTTC
TRBV20-1	TRBJ2-3	few	.	12	CSASPGTDTQYF	TGCAGTGCTAGCCCTGGCACAGATACGCAGTATTTT
TRBV10-3	TRBJ2-2	many	TRBD1	12	CAVRQGTGELFF	TGTGCCGTCCGACAGGGGACCGGGGAGCTGTTTTTT
TRBV7-8	TRBJ2-7	.	.	15	CASSYLPDGAYEQYF	TGTGCCAGCAGTTATCTACCGGACGGGGCCTACGAGCAGTACTTC
TRBV27	TRBJ2-1	few	TRBD2	19	CASSPSRGLATSEYNEQFF	TGTGCCAGCAGTCCGTCTCGCGGTTTAGCGACTAGCGAATACAATGAGCAGTTCTTC
TRBV6-2/TRBV6-3	TRBJ2-2	few	.	15	CASRGTSSGTGELFF	TGTGCCAGCAGGGGTACTAGTAGTGGCACCGGGGAGCTGTTTTTT
TRBV11-2	TRBJ2-1	.	.	15	CASSFTPAGYNEQFF	TGTGCCAGCAGCTTCACCCCGGCTGGATACAATGAGCAGTTCTTC
TRBV7-8	TRBJ2-3	few	TRBD2	16	CASSETSGRYTDTQYF	TGTGCCAGCAGCGAGACTAGCGGGAGGTACACAGATACGCAGTATTTT
TRBV9	TRBJ2-7	.	TRBD1	15	CASSRGQLSSYEQYF	TGTGCCAGCAGCCGGGGACAGCTCAGCTCCTACGAGCAGTACTTC
TRBV12-3/TRBV12-4	TRBJ2-1	few	TRBD2	17	CASSRLAALSSYNEQFF	TGTGCCAGCAGTCGACTAGCGGCCCTGAGCTCCTACAATGAGCAGTTCTTC
TRBV12-3/TRBV12-4	TRBJ2-7	few	.	12	CASSLRGFEQYF	TGTGCCAGCAGTTTACGGGGGTTCGAGCAGTACTTC
TRBV20-1	TRBJ1-1	many	.	14	CSARRGPSNTEAFF	TGCAGTGCTCGGAGGGGACCGTCGAACACTGAAGCTTTCTTT
TRBV28	TRBJ1-5	few	TRBD1	16	CASRQGVFKRNQPQHF	TGTGCCAGCCGACAGGGGGTGTTTAAACGCAATCAGCCCCAGCATTTT
TRBV6-2/TRBV6-3	TRBJ2-6	few	.	18	CASSYYLTKGSGANVLTF	TGTGCCAGCAGTTACTACCTCACTAAGGGCTCTGGGGCCAACGTCCTGACTTTC
TRBV29-1	TRBJ2-3	.	.	17	CSVAFGSGLGSTDTQYF	TGCAGCGTCGCCTTCGGGTCGGGACTGGGGAGCACAGATACGCAGTATTTT
TRBV20-1	TRBJ1-1	few	TRBD1	14	CSASPGQAPTEAFF	TGCAGTGCTAGCCCTGGACAGGCGCCCACTGAAGCTTTCTTT
TRBV20-1	TRBJ2-3	.	.	16	CSARGKASIMTDTQYF	TGCAGTGCTAGAGGGAAGGCTAGCATAATGACAGATACGCAGTATTTT
TRBV5-4	TRBJ2-1	.	.	17	CASSLASLAPSYNEQFF	TGTGCCAGCAGCTTGGCTTCTTTAGCACCATCCTACAATGAGCAGTTCTTC
TRBV6-2/TRBV6-3	TRBJ2-4	.	.	14	CASSYTIGKNIQYF	TGTGCCAGCAGTTACACGATCGGGAAAAACATTCAGTACTTC
TRBV2	TRBJ1-1	.	.	14	CASSEAQLTTEAFF	TGTGCCAGCAGTGAAGCGCAGCTGACCACTGAAGCTTTCTTT
TRBV28	TRBJ1-2	few	.	13	CASSTGTNYGYTF	TGTGCCAGCAGTACCGGGACGAACTATGGCTACACCTTC
TRBV6-5	TRBJ2-5	.	.	13	CASSYGQGGPQYF	TGTGCCAGCAGTTACGGGCAGGGGGGGCCCCAGTACTTC
TRBV7-2	TRBJ1-2	many	.	11	CASSLDKGYTF	TGTGCCAGCAGCTTAGACAAGGGCTACACCTTC
TRBV20-1	TRBJ2-7	.	.	15	CSARHRDRSYYEQYF	TGCAGTGCTAGGCACCGGGACCGTTCTTACTACGAGCAGTACTTC
TRBV27	TRBJ2-7	.	.	13	CASSWTYLGEQYF	TGTGCCAGCAGCTGGACTTATTTAGGCGAGCAGTACTTC
TRBV5-1	TRBJ2-2	.	.	15	CASSFGQGDPGELFF	TGCGCCAGCAGCTTCGGGCAGGGAGATCCCGGGGAGCTGTTTTTT
TRBV12-3/TRBV12-4	TRBJ2-7	few	TRBD2	17	CASSLVAGLAELYEQYF	TGTGCCAGCAGTTTAGTAGCCGGACTAGCGGAACTTTACGAGCAGTACTTC
TRBV7-2	TRBJ2-4	.	TRBD2	17	CASSLYGGVTSKNIQYF	TGTGCCAGCAGCTTATATGGGGGGGTGACGTCCAAAAACATTCAGTACTTC
TRBV9	TRBJ2-7	few	.	14	CASSEGDHDYEQYF	TGTGCCAGCAGCGAGGGGGACCACGACTACGAGCAGTACTTC
TRBV4-3	TRBJ2-3	.	.	14	CASSQDLATDTQYF	TGCGCCAGCAGCCAGGACCTAGCCACAGATACGCAGTATTTT
TRBV28	TRBJ2-3	once	.	14	CASSGTRGADTQYF	TGTGCCAGCAGCGGGACCCGTGGCGCAGATACGCAGTATTTT